This TCR beta chain was identified during a study of identical twins. CDR3 length: 13 residues. V was pared by 6 bases and J by 1 base, with 9 bases between. Germline V lookup: CDR1 SGHAT, CDR2 FQNNGV. This clonotype appeared many times. TCRdb re-called the 5' RACE reads through MiXCR, storing one row per CDR3 protein. The sample lists approximately 690,000 distinct CDR3 sequences, around 6% occurring once. This clonotype was obtained from a man aged 18 to 30 in good health. The source material was naive T cells sorted from blood. The gene calls are TRBV11-2 and TRBJ1-1; D remains ambiguous. The CDR3 spells CASRDLRNTEAFF. The CDR3 DNA sequence: TGTGCCAGCAGGGACTTACGGAACACTGAAGCTTTCTTT.